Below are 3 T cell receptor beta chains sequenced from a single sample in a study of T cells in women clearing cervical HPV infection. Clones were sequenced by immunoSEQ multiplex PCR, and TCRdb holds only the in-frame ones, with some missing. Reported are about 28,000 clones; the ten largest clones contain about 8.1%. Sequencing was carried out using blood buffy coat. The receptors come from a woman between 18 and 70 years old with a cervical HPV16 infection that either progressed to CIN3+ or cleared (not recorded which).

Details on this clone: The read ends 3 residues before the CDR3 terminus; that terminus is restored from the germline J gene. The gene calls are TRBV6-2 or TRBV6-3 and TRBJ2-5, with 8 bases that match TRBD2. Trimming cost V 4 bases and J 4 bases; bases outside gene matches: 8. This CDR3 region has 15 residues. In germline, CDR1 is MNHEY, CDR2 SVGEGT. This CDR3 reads CASSSDGGAAETQYF. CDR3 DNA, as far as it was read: TGTGCCAGCAGTTCCGACGGGGGGGCAGCAGAGACC.

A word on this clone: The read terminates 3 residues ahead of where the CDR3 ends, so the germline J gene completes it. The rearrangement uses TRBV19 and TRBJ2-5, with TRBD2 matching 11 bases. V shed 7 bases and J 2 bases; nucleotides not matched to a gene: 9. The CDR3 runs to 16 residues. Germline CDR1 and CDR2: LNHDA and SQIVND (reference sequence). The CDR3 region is CASTPRLAGKQETQYF. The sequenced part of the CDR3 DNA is TGTGCCAGTACCCCACGACTAGCGGGGAAACAAGAGACC. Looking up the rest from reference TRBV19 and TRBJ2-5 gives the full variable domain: DGGITQSPKYLFRKEGQNVTLSCEQNLNHDAMYWYRQDPGQGLRLIYYSQIVNDFQKGDIAEGYSVSREKKESFPLTVTSAQKNPTAFYLCASTPRLAGKQETQYFGPGTRLLVL.

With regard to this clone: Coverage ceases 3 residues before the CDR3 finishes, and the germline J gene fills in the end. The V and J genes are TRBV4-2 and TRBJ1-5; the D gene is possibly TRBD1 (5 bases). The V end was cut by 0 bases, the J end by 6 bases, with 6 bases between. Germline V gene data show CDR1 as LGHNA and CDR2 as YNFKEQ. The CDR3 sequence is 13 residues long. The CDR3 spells CASSQDRAQPQHF. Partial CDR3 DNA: TGTGCCAGCAGCCAAGACAGGGCTCAGCCC.